This passage covers 3 T cell receptor beta chains from one sample sequenced in a study of cytomegalovirus exposure and HLA in healthy donors (dated by TCRdb to 2016 to 2017). The receptor library was made with the immunoSEQ multiplex PCR assay. For the multiplex PCR, a mixture combining 60 forward primers for TCR Vbeta segments and 13 reverse primers for TCR Jbeta segments was used. TCRdb holds this immuneACCESS table with in-frame rearrangements only. Some clones are missing; in checked studies, unresolved V genes explain under half, and the rest has no known cause. This sample lists 150,000 to 180,000 clones; around 84% were detected once. Clones ranked in the top ten supply about 5.6% of the sample. Sequenced sample: PBMCs. These receptor sequences come from a woman between 35 and 50 years old in good health and CMV-seropositive.

The chain links TRBV29-1 to TRBJ2-4; TRBD2 aligns across 9 bases. Germline trimming cut 5 bases from V and 0 bases from J; bases unmatched to any gene: 2. CDR1 and CDR2 from the germline V gene are SQVTM and ANQGSEA. This CDR3 has 14 amino acids. CDR3 amino acids: CSVPLAGAKNIQYF. In DNA form, the CDR3 reads TGCAGCGTTCCACTAGCGGGAGCCAAAAACATTCAGTACTTC.

The CDR3 loop reads CASTQGGAGGFRELFF. DNA for the CDR3: TGTGCCAGCACCCAGGGGGGAGCGGGAGGCTTTCGGGAGCTGTTTTTT. This chain uses TRBV11-1 with TRBJ2-2, with TRBD2 identical over 9 bases. The germline V gene has CDR1 SGHAT and CDR2 FQDESV (reference sequence). CDR3 length equals 16 residues. The J segment lost 9 bases and the V segment lost 7 bases, leaving 15 bases of the junction unmatched.

The chain is built from TRBV11-3 and TRBJ2-5; 7 positions agree with TRBD2. This CDR3 contains 15 residues. Unmatched junction bases numbered 6, after V lost 5 bases and J lost 0 bases. Germline CDR1 SGHNT, CDR2 YENEEA. The DNA of the CDR3 is TGTGCCAGCAGCCTGGGGGGGAACGACCAAGAGACCCAGTACTTC. This encodes CASSLGGNDQETQYF.